This T cell receptor (beta chain) was sequenced in a study of cytomegalovirus exposure and HLA in healthy donors. General study points: Cytomegalovirus association was listed for approximately 160 TCR beta chains.

Sequencing used immunoSEQ multiplex PCR; TCRdb keeps in-frame clones, though not all of them. Found here are a few hundred thousand clones, 75% to 90% of them singletons; the top ten hold around 15%. The CDR3 loop spans 15 amino acids. Trimming shortened V by 0 bases and J by 1 base, and 9 bases separated the two germline ends. Germline V gene lookup returns CDR1 SGHAT and CDR2 FQNNGV. Comments on this clone: No antigen is known for it.

The donors were members of the validation cohort comprising over 90 subjects, separate from the roughly 690-subject first cohort. The V gene is TRBV11-2, the J gene TRBJ2-5, with a tentative D call TRBD1 (5 bases). The sample was PBMCs. The TCR was taken from a woman aged 30 to 39 in good health and CMV-seropositive. CDR3 sequence: CASSLDWGSQETQYF. DNA of the CDR3: TGTGCCAGCAGCTTAGATTGGGGCAGCCAAGAGACCCAGTACTTC.